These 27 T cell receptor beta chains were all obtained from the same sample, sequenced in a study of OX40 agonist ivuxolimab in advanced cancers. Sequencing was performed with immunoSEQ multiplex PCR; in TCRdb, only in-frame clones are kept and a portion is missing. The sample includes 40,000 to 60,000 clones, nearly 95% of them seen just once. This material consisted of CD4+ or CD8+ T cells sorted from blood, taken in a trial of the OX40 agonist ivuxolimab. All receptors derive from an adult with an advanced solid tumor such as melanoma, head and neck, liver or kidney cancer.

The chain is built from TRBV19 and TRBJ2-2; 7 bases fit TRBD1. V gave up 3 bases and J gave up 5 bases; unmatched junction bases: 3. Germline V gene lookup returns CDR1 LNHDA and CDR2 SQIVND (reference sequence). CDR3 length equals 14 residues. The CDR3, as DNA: TGTGCCAGTAGTATGAGGGGGCGGACCGGGGAGCTGTTTTTT. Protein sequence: CASSMRGRTGELFF.

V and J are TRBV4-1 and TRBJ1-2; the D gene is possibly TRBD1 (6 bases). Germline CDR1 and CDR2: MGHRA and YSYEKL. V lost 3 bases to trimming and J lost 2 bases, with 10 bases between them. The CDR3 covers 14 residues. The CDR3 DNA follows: TGCGCCAGCAGCCACGAGGGGGGAAACTATGGCTACACCTTC. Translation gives CASSHEGGNYGYTF.

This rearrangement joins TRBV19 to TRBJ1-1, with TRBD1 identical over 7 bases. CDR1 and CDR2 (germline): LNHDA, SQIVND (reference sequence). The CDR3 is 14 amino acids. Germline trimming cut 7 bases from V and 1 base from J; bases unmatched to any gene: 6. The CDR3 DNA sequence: TGTGCCAGTAAGCCGAGGGACAGGAACACTGAAGCTTTCTTT. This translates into CASKPRDRNTEAFF.

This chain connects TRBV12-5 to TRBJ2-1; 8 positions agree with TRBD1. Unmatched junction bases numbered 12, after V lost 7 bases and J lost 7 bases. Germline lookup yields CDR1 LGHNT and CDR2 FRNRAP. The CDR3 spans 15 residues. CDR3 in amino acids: CASAPRAGGENEQFF. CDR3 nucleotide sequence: TGTGCTAGTGCCCCGAGGGCAGGGGGCGAGAATGAGCAGTTCTTC.

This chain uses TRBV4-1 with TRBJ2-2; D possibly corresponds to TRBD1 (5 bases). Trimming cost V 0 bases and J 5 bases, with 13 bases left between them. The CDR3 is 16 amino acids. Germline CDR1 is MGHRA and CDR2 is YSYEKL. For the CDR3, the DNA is TGCGCCAGCAGCCAAGAGTTCCAGGGAAGGACCGGGGAGCTGTTTTTT. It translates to CASSQEFQGRTGELFF.

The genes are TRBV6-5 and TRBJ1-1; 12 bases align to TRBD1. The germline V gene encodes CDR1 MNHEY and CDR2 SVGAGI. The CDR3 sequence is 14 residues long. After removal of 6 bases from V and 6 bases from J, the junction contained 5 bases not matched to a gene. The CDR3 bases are TGTGCCAGCAGCCAGGGGACAGGGGGCCCTGAAGCTTTCTTT. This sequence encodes CASSQGTGGPEAFF.

CDR3 in amino acids: CASSSAETQYF. The CDR3 region has the DNA TGTGCCAGCAGCTCAGCAGAGACCCAGTACTTC. This chain links TRBV9 with TRBJ2-5; D is uncertain. The CDR3 is made up of 11 amino acids. Germline CDR1 and CDR2: SGDLS and YYNGEE. V lost 4 bases and J 4 bases, leaving 5 bases between the germline ends.

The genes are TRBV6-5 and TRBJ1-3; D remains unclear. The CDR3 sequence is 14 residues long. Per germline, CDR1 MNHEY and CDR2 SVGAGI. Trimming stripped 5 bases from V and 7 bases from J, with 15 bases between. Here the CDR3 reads CASSVRDSENTIYF. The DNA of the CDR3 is TGTGCCAGCAGTGTCCGGGATAGCGAGAACACCATATATTTT.

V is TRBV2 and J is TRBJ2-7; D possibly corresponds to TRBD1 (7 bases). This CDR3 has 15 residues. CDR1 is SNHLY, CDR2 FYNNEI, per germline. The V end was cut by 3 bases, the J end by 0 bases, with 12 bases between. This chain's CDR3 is CASSEPRGVSYEQYF. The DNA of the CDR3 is TGTGCCAGCAGTGAGCCCAGGGGGGTCTCCTACGAGCAGTACTTC.

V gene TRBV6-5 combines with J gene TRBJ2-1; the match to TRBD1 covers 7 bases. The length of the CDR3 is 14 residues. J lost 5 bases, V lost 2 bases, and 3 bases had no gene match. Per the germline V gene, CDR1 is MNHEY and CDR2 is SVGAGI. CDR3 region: CASSYGQDNNEQFF. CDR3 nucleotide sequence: TGTGCCAGCAGTTACGGACAGGACAACAATGAGCAGTTCTTC.

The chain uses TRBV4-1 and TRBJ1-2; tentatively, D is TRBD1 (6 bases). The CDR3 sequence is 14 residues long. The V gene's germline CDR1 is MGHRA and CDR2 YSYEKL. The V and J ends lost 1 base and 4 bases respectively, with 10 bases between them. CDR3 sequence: CASSQVGQTYGYTF. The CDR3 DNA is TGCGCCAGCAGCCAAGTAGGACAGACCTATGGCTACACCTTC.

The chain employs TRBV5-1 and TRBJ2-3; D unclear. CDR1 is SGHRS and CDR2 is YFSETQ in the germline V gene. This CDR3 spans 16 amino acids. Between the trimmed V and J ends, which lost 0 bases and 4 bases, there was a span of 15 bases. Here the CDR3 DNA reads TGCGCCAGCAGCTTGGTCCCAAATGATCGGGCAGATACGCAGTATTTT. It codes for CASSLVPNDRADTQYF.

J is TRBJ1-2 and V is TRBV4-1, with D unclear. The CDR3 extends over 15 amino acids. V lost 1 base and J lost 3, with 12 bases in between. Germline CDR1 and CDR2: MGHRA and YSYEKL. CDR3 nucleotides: TGCGCCAGCAGCCAAGTTGGAACAGCGGACTATGGCTACACCTTC. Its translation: CASSQVGTADYGYTF.

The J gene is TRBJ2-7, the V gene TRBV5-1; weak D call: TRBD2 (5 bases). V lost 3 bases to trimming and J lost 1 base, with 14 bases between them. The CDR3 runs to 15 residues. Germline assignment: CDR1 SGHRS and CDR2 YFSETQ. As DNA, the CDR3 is TGCGCCAGCAGCTGGGAGACTACTCCATCCTACGAGCAGTACTTC. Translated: CASSWETTPSYEQYF.

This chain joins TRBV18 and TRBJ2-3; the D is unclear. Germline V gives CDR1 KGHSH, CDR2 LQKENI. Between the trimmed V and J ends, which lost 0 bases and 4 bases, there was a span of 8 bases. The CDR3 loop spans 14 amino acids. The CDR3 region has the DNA TGTGCCAGCTCACCACCACGCGGCCCAGATACGCAGTATTTT. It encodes CASSPPRGPDTQYF. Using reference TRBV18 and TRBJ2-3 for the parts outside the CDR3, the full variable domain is NAGVMQNPRHLVRRRGQEARLRCSPMKGHSHVYWYRQLPEEGLKFMVYLQKENIIDESGMPKERFSAEFPKEGPSILRIQQVVRGDSAAYFCASSPPRGPDTQYFGPGTRLTVL.

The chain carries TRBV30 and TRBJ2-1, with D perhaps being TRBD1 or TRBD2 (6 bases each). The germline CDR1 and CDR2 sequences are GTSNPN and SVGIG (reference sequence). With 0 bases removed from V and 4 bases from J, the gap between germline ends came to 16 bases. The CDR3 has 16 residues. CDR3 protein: CAWSVPPGGAYNEQFF. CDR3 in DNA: TGTGCCTGGAGTGTACCACCCGGGGGCGCGTACAATGAGCAGTTCTTC.

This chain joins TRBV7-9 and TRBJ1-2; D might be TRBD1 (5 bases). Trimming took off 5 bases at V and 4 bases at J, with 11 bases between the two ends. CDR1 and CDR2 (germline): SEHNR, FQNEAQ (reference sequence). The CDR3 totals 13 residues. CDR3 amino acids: CASSPGFSYGYTF. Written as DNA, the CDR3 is TGTGCCAGCAGCCCAGGGTTCAGCTATGGCTACACCTTC.

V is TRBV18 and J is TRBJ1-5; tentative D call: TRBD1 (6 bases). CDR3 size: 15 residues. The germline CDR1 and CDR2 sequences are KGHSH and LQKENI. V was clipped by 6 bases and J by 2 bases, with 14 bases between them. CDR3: CASSEQGFGNQPQHF. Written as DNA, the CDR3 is TGTGCCAGCTCGGAACAGGGCTTCGGCAATCAGCCCCAGCATTTT.

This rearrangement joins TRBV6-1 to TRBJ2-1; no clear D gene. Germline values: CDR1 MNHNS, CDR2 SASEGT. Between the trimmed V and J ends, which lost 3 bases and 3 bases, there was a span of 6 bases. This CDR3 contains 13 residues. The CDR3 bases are TGTGCCAGCAGTGACCAAATCTACAATGAGCAGTTCTTC. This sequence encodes CASSDQIYNEQFF.

CDR3 in DNA: TGTGCCAGCGGACTCGGGAACACTGAAGCTTTCTTT. It specifies CASGLGNTEAFF. This rearrangement joins TRBV27 to TRBJ1-1; D not certain. This CDR3 has 12 residues. Germline V gene lookup returns CDR1 MNHEY and CDR2 SMNVEV (reference sequence). V was cut by 8 bases and J by 1 base, with 8 bases left in between.

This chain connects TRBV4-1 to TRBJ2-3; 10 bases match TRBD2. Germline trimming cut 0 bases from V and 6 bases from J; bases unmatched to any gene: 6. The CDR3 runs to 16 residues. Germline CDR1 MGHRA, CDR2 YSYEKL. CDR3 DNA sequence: TGCGCCAGCAGCCAAGAAGCGGGGGGGCCAAATGATACGCAGTATTTT. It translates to CASSQEAGGPNDTQYF.

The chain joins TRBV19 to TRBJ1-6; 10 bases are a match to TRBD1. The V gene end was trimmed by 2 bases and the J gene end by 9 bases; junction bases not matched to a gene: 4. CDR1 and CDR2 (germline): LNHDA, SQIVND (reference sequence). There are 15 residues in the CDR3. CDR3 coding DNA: TGTGCCAGTAGTATAACCGGGACAGGGGTTTCACCCCTCCACTTT. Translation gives CASSITGTGVSPLHF. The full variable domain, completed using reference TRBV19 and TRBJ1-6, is DGGITQSPKYLFRKEGQNVTLSCEQNLNHDAMYWYRQDPGQGLRLIYYSQIVNDFQKGDIAEGYSVSREKKESFPLTVTSAQKNPTAFYLCASSITGTGVSPLHFGNGTRLTVT.

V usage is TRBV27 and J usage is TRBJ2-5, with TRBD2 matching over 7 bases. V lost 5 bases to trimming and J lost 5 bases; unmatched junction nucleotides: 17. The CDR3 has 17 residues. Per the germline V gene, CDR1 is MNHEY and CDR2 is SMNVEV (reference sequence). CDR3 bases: TGTGCCAGCAGTGCCCGACTAGCCGCTCGGGGAGTTGAGACCCAGTACTTC. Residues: CASSARLAARGVETQYF.

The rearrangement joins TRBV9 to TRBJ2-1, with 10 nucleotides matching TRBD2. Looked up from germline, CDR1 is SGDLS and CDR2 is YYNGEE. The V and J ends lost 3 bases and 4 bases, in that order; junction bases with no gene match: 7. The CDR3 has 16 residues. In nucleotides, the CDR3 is TGTGCCAGCAGCGCCCTCTTAGCGGGGGGTTACAATGAGCAGTTCTTC. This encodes CASSALLAGGYNEQFF.

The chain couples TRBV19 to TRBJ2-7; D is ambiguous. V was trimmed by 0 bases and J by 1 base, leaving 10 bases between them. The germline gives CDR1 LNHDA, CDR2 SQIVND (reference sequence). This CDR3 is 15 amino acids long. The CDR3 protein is CASSIDLSRSYEQYF. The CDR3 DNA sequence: TGTGCCAGTAGTATAGATCTCTCACGATCCTACGAGCAGTACTTC.

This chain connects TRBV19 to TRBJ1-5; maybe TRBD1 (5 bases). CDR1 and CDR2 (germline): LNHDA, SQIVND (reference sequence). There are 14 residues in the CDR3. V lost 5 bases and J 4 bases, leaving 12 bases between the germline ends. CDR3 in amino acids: CASSPRAINQPQHF. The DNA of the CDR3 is TGTGCCAGTAGTCCCAGGGCCATTAATCAGCCCCAGCATTTT.

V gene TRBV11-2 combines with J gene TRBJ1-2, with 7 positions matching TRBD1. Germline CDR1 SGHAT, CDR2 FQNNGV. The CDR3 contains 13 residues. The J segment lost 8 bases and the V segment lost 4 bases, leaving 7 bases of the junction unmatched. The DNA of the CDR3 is TGTGCCAGCAGCTCGACAGGGAGTAAAGGCTACACCTTC. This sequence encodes CASSSTGSKGYTF. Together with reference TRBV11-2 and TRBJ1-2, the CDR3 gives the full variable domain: EAGVAQSPRYKIIEKRQSVAFWCNPISGHATLYWYQQILGQGPKLLIQFQNNGVVDDSQLPKDRFSAERLKGVDSTLKIQPAKLEDSAVYLCASSSTGSKGYTFGSGTRLTVV.